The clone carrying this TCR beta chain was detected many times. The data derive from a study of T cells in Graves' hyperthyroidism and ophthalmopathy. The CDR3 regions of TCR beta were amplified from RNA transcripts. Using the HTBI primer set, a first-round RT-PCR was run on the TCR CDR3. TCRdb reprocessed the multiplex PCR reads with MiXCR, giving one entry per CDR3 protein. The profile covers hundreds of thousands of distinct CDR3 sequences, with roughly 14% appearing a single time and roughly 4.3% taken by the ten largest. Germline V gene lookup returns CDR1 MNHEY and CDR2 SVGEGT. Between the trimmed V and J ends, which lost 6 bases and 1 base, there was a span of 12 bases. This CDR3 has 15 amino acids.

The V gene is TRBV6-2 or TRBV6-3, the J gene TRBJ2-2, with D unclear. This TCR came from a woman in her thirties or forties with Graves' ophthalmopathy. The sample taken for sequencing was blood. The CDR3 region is CASSLRLGNTGELFF. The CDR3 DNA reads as TGTGCCAGCAGCCTAAGACTCGGGAACACCGGGGAGCTGTTTTTT.